This entry lists 12 T cell receptor beta chains sequenced from one sample in a study of cytomegalovirus exposure and HLA in healthy donors. PCR was performed using 60 Vbeta and 13 Jbeta primers. Generated by immunoSEQ multiplex PCR, the TCRdb table keeps only in-frame clones and is missing some. The table records around 190,000 clones, over 65% of them present only once. The sequencing input was PBMCs. The source is a woman between 25 and 40 years old in good health and CMV-seronegative.

The J gene is TRBJ2-5, the V gene TRBV6-1; tentative D call: TRBD1 (5 bases). Trimming cost V 4 bases and J 5 bases, with 11 bases left between them. The CDR3 totals 13 residues. Germline V gene lookup returns CDR1 MNHNS and CDR2 SASEGT. The CDR3 loop is CASSGQGVETQYF. The CDR3, as DNA: TGTGCCAGCAGTGGGCAAGGGGTCGAGACCCAGTACTTC.

Turning to this clone: Other DNA sequences from this sample encode an identical CDR3 as well. The chain couples TRBV15 to TRBJ2-7; 9 nucleotides line up with TRBD2. The CDR3 is 13 amino acids. Germline loops: CDR1 LNHNV, CDR2 YYDKDF (reference sequence). V was clipped by 6 bases and J by 4 bases; unmatched bases: 4. CDR3 amino acids: CATSISGSYEQYF. DNA for the CDR3: TGTGCCACCAGTATTAGCGGGAGTTACGAGCAGTACTTC. The entire variable domain, with the rest obtained from reference TRBV15 and TRBJ2-7, is as follows: DAMVIQNPRYQVTQFGKPVTLSCSQTLNHNVMYWYQQKSSQAPKLLFHYYDKDFNNEADTPDNFQSRRPNTSFCFLDIRSPGLGDTAMYLCATSISGSYEQYFGPGTRLTVT.

The J gene is TRBJ2-1, the V gene TRBV9; D gene ambiguous. The germline V gene encodes CDR1 SGDLS and CDR2 YYNGEE. V lost 0 bases and J 9 bases, leaving 7 bases between the germline ends. This CDR3 has 12 residues. CDR3 in DNA: TGTGCCAGCAGCGTAGAACGCGGTGAGCAGTTCTTC. Amino acids: CASSVERGEQFF.

This clone was counted once. This sequence joins TRBV7-2 and TRBJ1-2; 8 bases match TRBD1. The CDR3 sequence is 14 residues long. Germline loops: CDR1 SGHTA, CDR2 FQGNSA. The trim removed 2 bases at V and 7 bases at J, leaving 6 bases unmatched. This chain's CDR3 is CASSLQGALSGYTF. CDR3 coding DNA: TGTGCCAGCAGCTTACAGGGGGCGTTAAGTGGCTACACCTTC.

The V call is TRBV1, the J call TRBJ2-7; TRBD2, as called in the table, went unchecked against the DNA. TRBV1 is listed as a pseudogene. The CDR3 consists of 16 residues. The CDR3 DNA follows: TGCACCAGCAGCCGACAAAACGGGACTGCTAATTACGAGCAGTACTTC. As protein: CTSSRQNGTANYEQYF.

Points on this clone: Other DNA sequences in the sample encode the same CDR3. V and J are TRBV7-7 and TRBJ2-5; TRBD1 matches 7 bases. V lost 5 bases and J lost 0; bases outside the gene matches: 3. Germline V gives CDR1 SSHAT, CDR2 FNYEAQ (reference sequence). This CDR3 is built from 14 residues. CDR3 sequence: CASSSGQDQETQYF. CDR3 DNA: TGTGCCAGCAGCAGTGGACAGGACCAAGAGACCCAGTACTTC.

The chain links TRBV7-2 to TRBJ1-3, with D possibly TRBD1 on 5 matching bases. The CDR3 is 15 amino acids. In germline, CDR1 is SGHTA, CDR2 FQGNSA. V lost 2 bases, J lost 4 bases, and 12 bases lay in between. In DNA form, the CDR3 reads TGTGCCAGCAGCTTAACAGGATCGAACGGAAACACCATATATTTT. As protein: CASSLTGSNGNTIYF. The full variable domain, rest sourced from reference TRBV7-2 and TRBJ1-3, is GAGVSQSPSNKVTEKGKDVELRCDPISGHTALYWYRQSLGQGLEFLIYFQGNSAPDKSGLPSDRFSAERTGGSVSTLTIQRTQQEDSAVYLCASSLTGSNGNTIYFGEGSWLTVV.

The CDR3 spells CASAQRTGQETQYF. CDR3 nucleotides: TGTGCTAGTGCCCAAAGGACAGGTCAAGAGACCCAGTACTTC. This chain links TRBV12-5 with TRBJ2-5, with 7 bases that match TRBD1. The germline V gene encodes CDR1 LGHNT and CDR2 FRNRAP. The V segment lost 7 bases and the J segment 2 bases; nucleotides outside the gene matches: 7. The CDR3 spans 14 residues.

The gene calls are TRBV4-1 and TRBJ2-5; 9 bases line up with TRBD1. V was clipped by 3 bases and J by 1 base; unmatched bases: 3. The CDR3 is made up of 15 amino acids. In germline, CDR1 is MGHRA, CDR2 YSYEKL. CDR3 coding DNA: TGCGCCAGCAGCCAGATACAGGGGGCCCAAGAGACCCAGTACTTC. It is translated as CASSQIQGAQETQYF.

This clone was detected once. The J gene is TRBJ2-3, the V gene TRBV7-9; 10 bases map to TRBD2. CDR1 is SEHNR and CDR2 is FQNEAQ in the germline V gene (reference sequence). The J segment lost 4 bases and the V segment lost 7 bases, leaving 14 bases of the junction unmatched. CDR3 length: 17 residues. The CDR3 reads CASISGRALAGSDTQYF. DNA for the CDR3: TGTGCCAGCATCAGCGGGAGGGCCCTCGCGGGGTCAGATACGCAGTATTTT.

This chain connects TRBV5-1 to TRBJ2-2; 14 nucleotides line up with TRBD2. CDR3 length equals 19 residues. After removal of 2 bases from V and 3 bases from J, the junction contained 9 bases not matched to a gene. From germline, CDR1 is SGHRS and CDR2 YFSETQ. The CDR3 nucleotides read TGCGCCAGCAGCTTTACCAGGACTAGCGGGGGGACCTACACCGGGGAGCTGTTTTTT. It is translated as CASSFTRTSGGTYTGELFF.

This chain links TRBV29-1 with TRBJ2-1; TRBD1 aligns across 7 bases. Germline V gives CDR1 SQVTM, CDR2 ANQGSEA. Trimming cost V 7 bases and J 3 bases; bases outside gene matches: 9. The CDR3 contains 14 residues. The CDR3 nucleotides are TGCAGCGGCGTCACGGGGACAGTCTACAATGAGCAGTTCTTC. This gives the protein CSGVTGTVYNEQFF.